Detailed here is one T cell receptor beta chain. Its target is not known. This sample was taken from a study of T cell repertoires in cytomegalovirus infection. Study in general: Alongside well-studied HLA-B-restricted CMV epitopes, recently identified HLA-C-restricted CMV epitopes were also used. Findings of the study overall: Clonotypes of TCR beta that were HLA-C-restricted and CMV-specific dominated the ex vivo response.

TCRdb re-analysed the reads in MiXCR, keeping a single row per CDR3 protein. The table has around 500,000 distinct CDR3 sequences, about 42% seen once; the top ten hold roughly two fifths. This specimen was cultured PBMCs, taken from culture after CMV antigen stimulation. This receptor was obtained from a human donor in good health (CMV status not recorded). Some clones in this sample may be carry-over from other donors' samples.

CDR3 in amino acids: CASSLAVGNEQFF. The CDR3 nucleotides are TGTGCCAGCAGCCTGGCCGTCGGGAATGAGCAGTTCTTC. The J gene is TRBJ2-1, the V gene TRBV5-3; no clear D gene. TRBV5-3 is reported as an ORF; its role is uncertain. Trimming removed 8 bases at V and 7 bases at J, with 16 bases between. This CDR3 comprises 13 residues.